This T cell receptor beta chain was obtained from a study of blood T cell repertoires in COVID-19. About the study: Whether acute or convalescent, the COVID-19 samples came from the United States, Italy and Spain.

TCRdb's copy holds only in-frame clones and misses some; the assay was immunoSEQ multiplex PCR. The repertoire includes under 45,000 clones, approximately 82% of them detected once, and about 44% sits in the top ten. From germline, CDR1 is SGHRS and CDR2 YFSETQ. The J segment lost 2 bases and the V segment lost 4 bases, leaving 7 bases of the junction unmatched. The CDR3 runs to 16 residues. The chain is built from TRBV5-1 and TRBJ2-1; TRBD2 agrees at 9 bases. Sequences were obtained from peripheral blood. The TCR sequence derives from a woman of 80 years or more with active or convalescent COVID-19. The CDR3 DNA sequence: TGCGCCAGCAGCCCGACTAGCGGCGTAACCTACAATGAGCAGTTCTTC. It yields the protein CASSPTSGVTYNEQFF.